The sequence of this T cell receptor beta chain was determined in a study of CD8 T cells in ankylosing spondylitis. By quantitative 5'-RACE with molecular barcodes, the TCR beta libraries were made. In TCRdb, the 5' RACE reads were re-called with MiXCR into one record per CDR3 protein. The repertoire holds 150,000 to 200,000 distinct CDR3 sequences, over 10% seen once, with 9.5% to 12% in the top ten. Broader study findings: Seemingly distinctive of ankylosing spondylitis blood was a TCR beta motif formed by eight highly homologous variants.

Turning to this clonotype: Its antigen remains unknown.

J lost 0 bases, V lost 3 bases, and 3 bases had no gene match. From germline, CDR1 is DFQATT and CDR2 SNEGSKA (reference sequence). The CDR3 spans 16 residues. The sequence was collected from a female donor with ankylosing spondylitis or in good health (not recorded which). The sequenced sample was blood, either unsorted or a sorted T cell fraction (not recorded which). The J gene is TRBJ2-1, the V gene TRBV20-1, with 12 bases lining up with TRBD2. CDR3 in amino acids: CSASGLAGISYNEQFF. The CDR3 DNA follows: TGCAGTGCTAGCGGACTAGCGGGAATCTCCTACAATGAGCAGTTCTTC.